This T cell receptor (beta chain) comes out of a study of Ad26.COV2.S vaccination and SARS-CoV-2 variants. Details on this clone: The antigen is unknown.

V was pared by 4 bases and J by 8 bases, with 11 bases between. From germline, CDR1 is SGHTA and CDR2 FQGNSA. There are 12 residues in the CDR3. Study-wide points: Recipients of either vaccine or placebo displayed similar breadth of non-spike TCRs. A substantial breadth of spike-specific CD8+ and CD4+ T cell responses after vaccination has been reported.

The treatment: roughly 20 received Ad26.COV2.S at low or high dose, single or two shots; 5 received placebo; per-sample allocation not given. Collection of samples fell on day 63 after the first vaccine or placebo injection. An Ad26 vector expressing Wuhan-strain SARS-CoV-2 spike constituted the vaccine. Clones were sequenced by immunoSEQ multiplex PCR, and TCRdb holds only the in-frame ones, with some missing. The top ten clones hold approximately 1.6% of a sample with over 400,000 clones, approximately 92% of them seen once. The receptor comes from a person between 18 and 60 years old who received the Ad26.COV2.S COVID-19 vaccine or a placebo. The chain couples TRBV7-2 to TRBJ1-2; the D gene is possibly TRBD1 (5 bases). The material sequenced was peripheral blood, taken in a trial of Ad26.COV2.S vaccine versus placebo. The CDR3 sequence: CASSSPWGGYTF. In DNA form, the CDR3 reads TGTGCCAGCAGCTCCCCCTGGGGGGGCTACACCTTC.